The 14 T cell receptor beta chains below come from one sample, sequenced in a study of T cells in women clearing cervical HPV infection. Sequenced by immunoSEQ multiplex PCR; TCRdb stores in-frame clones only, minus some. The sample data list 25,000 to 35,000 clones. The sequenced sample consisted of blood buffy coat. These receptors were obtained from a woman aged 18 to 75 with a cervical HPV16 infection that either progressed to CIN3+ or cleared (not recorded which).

The CDR3 loop reads CASSFSNQETQYF. The sequenced part of the CDR3 DNA is TGCGCCAGCAGCTTCTCTAACCAAGAGACC. The chain recombines TRBV5-1 with TRBJ2-5; D is unclear. The CDR3 end lies 3 residues beyond the end of the read and is filled in from the germline J gene. The germline V gene encodes CDR1 SGHRS and CDR2 YFSETQ. V was pared by 2 bases and J by 0 bases, with 5 bases between. The CDR3 contains 13 residues. Full variable domain (remainder filled in from reference TRBV5-1 and TRBJ2-5): KAGVTQTPRYLIKTRGQQVTLSCSPISGHRSVSWYQQTPGQGLQFLFEYFSETQRNKGNFPGRFSGRQFSNSRSEMNVSTLELGDSALYLCASSFSNQETQYFGPGTRLLVL.

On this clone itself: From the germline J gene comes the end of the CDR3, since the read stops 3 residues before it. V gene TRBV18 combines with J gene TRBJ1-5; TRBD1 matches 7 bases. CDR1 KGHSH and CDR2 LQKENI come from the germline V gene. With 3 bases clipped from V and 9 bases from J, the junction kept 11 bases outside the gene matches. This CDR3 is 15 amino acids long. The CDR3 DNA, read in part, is TGTGCCAGCTCACCGGCAGGGGGACGCGAGGCGCCC. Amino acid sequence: CASSPAGGREAP. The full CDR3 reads CASSPAGGREAPQHF. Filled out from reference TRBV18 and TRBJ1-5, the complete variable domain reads NAGVMQNPRHLVRRRGQEARLRCSPMKGHSHVYWYRQLPEEGLKFMVYLQKENIIDESGMPKERFSAEFPKEGPSILRIQQVVRGDSAAYFCASSPAGGREAPQHFGDGTRLSIL.

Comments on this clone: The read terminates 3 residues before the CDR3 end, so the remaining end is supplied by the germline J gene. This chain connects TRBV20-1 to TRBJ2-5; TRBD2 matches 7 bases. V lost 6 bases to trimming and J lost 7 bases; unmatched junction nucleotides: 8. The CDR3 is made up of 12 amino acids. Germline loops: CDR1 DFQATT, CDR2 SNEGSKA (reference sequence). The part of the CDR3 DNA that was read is TGCAGTGCCCAAACTAGCGATGGGACC. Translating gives CSAQTSDGT. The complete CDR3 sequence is CSAQTSDGTQYF.

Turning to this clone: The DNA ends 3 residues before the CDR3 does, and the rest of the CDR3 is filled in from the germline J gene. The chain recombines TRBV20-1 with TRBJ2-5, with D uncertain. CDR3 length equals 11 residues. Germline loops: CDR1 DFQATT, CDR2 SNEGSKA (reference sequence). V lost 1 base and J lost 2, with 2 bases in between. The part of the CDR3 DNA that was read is TGCAGTGCTAGAGCTCAAGAGACC. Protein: CSARAQET. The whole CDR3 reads CSARAQETQYF.

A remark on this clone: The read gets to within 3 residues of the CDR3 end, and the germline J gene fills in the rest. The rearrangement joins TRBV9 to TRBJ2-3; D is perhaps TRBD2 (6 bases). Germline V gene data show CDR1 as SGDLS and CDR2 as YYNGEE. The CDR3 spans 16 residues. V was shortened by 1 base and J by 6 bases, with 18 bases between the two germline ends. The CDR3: CASSVISGWGSDTQYF. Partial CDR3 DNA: TGTGCCAGCAGCGTAATTAGCGGCTGGGGGTCCGATACG. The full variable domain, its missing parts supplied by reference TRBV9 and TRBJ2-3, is DSGVTQTPKHLITATGQRVTLRCSPRSGDLSVYWYQQSLDQGLQFLIQYYNGEERAKGNILERFSAQQFPDLHSELNLSSLELGDSALYFCASSVISGWGSDTQYFGPGTRLTVL.

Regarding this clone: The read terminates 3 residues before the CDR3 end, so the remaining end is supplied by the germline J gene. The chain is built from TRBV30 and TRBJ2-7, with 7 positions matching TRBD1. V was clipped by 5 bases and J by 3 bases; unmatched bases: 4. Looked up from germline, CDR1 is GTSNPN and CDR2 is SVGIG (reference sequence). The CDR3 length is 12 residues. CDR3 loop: CAWDRESYEQYF. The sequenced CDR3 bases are TGTGCCTGGGACAGGGAGAGCTACGAG.

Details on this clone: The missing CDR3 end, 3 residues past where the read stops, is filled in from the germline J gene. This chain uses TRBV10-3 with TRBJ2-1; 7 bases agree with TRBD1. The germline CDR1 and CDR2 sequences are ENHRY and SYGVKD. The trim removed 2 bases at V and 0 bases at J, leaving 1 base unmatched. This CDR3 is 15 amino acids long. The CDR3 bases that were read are TGTGCCATCAGTGAGGGGGACAGCTCCTACAATGAG. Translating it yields CAISEGDSSYNE. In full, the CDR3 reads CAISEGDSSYNEQFF.

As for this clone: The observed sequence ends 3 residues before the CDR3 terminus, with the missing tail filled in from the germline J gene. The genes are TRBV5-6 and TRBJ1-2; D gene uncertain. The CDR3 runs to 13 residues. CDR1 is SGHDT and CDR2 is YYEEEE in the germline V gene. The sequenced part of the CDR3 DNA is TGTGCCAGCAGCCTGGATAGGGTAGGCGGC. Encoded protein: CASSLDRVGG. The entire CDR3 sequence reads CASSLDRVGGYTF.

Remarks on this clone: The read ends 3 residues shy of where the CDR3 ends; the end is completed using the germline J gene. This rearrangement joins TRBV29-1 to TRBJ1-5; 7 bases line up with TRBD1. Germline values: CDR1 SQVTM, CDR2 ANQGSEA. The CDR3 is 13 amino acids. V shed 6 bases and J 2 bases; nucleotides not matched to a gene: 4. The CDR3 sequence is CSVVGTGNQPQHF. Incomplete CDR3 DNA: TGCAGCGTGGTCGGGACAGGCAATCAGCCC.

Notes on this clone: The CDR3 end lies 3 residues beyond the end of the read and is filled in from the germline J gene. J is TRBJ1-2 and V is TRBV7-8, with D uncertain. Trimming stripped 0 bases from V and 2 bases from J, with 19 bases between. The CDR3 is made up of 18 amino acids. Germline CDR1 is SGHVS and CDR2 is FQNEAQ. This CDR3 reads CASSLAPLRSLRNYGYTF. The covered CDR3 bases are TGTGCCAGCAGCTTAGCGCCCCTCAGGAGCCTCAGAAACTATGGC. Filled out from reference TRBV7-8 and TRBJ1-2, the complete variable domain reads GAGVSQSPRYKVAKRGQDVALRCDPISGHVSLFWYQQALGQGPEFLTYFQNEAQLDKSGLPSDRFFAERPEGSVSTLKIQRTQQEDSAVYLCASSLAPLRSLRNYGYTFGSGTRLTVV.

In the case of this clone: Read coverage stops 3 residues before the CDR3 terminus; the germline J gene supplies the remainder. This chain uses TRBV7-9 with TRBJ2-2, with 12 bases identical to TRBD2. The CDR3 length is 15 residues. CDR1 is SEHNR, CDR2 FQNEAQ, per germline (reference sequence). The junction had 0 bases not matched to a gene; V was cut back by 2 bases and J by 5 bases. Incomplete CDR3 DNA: TGTGCCAGCAGCTTACTAGCGGGAGGGACCGGGGAG. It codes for CASSLLAGGTGE. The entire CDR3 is CASSLLAGGTGELFF.

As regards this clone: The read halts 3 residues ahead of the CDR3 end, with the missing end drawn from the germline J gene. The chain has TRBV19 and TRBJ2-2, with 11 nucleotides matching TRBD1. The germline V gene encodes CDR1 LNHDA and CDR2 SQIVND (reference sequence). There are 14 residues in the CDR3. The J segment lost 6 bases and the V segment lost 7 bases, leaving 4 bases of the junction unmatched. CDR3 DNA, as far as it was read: TGTGCCAGTAAGGGGACAGGGGGGTCCGGGGAG. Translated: CASKGTGGSGE. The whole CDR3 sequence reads CASKGTGGSGELFF.

The sequenced CDR3 bases are TGTGCCAGCTCACCGACAGCTAGCACAGATACG. This sequence encodes CASSPTASTDT. The whole CDR3 protein reads CASSPTASTDTQYF. The chain is built from TRBV18 and TRBJ2-3, with D perhaps TRBD1 (5 bases). The read ends 3 residues early relative to the CDR3; the germline J gene fills the gap. CDR1 is KGHSH, CDR2 LQKENI, per germline. The CDR3 runs to 14 residues. V was cut by 3 bases and J by 0 bases, with 7 bases left in between.

The chain's CDR3 is CASGLLTEAFF. Partial CDR3 DNA: TGTGCCAGCGGCCTTCTCACTGAA. The chain couples TRBV6-2 or TRBV6-3 to TRBJ1-1; no firm D call. The CDR3 end is not reached by the read, which stops 3 residues before it; the germline J gene fills it in. The V end was cut by 8 bases, the J end by 4 bases, with 8 bases between. Germline CDR1 MNHEY, CDR2 SVGEGT. The CDR3 runs 11 residues.